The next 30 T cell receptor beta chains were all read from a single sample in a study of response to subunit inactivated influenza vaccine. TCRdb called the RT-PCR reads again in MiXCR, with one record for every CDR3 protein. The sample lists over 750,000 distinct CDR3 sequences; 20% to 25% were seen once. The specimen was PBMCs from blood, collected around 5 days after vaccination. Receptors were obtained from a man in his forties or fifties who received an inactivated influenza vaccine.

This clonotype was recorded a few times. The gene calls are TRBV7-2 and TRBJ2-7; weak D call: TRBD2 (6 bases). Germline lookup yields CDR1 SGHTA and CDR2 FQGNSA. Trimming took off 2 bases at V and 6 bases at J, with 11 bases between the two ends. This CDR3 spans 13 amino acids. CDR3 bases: TGTGCCAGCAGCTTATTTAACGGGAGCGAGCAGTACTTC. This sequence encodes CASSLFNGSEQYF.

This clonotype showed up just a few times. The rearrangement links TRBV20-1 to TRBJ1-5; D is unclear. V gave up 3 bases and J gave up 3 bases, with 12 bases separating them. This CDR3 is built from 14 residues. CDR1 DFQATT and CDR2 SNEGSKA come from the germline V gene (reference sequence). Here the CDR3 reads CSARFPNYNQPQHF. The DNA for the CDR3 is TGCAGTGCTAGGTTTCCGAACTACAATCAGCCCCAGCATTTT.

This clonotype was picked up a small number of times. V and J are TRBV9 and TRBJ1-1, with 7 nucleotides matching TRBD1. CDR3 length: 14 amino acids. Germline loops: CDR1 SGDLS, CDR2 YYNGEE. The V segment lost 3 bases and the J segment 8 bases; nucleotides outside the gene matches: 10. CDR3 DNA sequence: TGTGCCAGCAGCGCTGATAACAGGGGAACCGAAGCTTTCTTT. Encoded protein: CASSADNRGTEAFF.

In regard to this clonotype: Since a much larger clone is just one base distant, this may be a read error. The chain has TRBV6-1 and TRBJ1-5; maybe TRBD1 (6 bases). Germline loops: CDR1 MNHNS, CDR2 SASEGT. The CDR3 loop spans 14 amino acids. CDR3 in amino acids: CASSPTGNNQLQHF. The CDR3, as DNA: TGTGCCAGCAGCCCAACAGGGAACAATCAGCTCCAGCATTTT.

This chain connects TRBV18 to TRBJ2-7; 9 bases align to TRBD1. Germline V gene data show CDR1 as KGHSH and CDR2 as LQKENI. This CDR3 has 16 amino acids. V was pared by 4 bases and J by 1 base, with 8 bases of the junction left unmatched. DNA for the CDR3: TGTGCCAGCTCACTACCGGACAGGGGTAATTCCTACGAGCAGTACTTC. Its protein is CASSLPDRGNSYEQYF.

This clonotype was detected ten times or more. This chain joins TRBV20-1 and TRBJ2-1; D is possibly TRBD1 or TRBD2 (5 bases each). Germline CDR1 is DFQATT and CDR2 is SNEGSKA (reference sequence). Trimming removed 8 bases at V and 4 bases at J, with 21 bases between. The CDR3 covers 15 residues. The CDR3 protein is CSSDSGTGLYNEQFF. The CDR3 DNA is TGCAGTTCAGATAGTGGGACGGGGCTATACAATGAGCAGTTCTTC.

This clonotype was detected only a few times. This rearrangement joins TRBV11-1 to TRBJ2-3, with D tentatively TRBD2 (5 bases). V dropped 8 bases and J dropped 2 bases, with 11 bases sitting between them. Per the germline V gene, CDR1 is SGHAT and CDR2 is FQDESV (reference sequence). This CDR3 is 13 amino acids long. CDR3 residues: CASGPEATDTQYF. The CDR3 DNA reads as TGTGCCAGCGGGCCGGAGGCCACAGATACGCAGTATTTT.

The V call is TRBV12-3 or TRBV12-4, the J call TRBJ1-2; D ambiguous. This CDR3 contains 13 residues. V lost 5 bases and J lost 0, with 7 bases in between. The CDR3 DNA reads TGTGCCAGCAGTGGGAGTGCTAACTATGGCTACACCTTC. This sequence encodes CASSGSANYGYTF.

The chain's CDR3 is CASGVTPSSYEQYF. The CDR3 DNA is TGTGCCAGCGGAGTTACTCCTAGTTCCTACGAGCAGTACTTC. This chain joins TRBV6-5 and TRBJ2-7; D not certain. Trimming removed 8 bases at V and 1 base at J, with 15 bases between. The CDR3 runs 14 residues. The germline gives CDR1 MNHEY, CDR2 SVGAGI.

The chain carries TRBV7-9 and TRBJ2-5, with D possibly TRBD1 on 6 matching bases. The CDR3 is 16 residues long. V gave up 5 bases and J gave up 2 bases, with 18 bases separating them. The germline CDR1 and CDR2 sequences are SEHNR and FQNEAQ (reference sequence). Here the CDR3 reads CASSHPRGQDQETQYF. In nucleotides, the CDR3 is TGTGCCAGCAGCCACCCCAGGGGACAAGATCAAGAGACCCAGTACTTC.

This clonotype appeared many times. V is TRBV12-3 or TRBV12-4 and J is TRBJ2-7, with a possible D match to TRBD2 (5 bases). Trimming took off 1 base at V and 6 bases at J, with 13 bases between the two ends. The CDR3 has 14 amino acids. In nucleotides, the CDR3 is TGTGCCAGCAGTTTAGGGCCGGGATCCGGCGAGCAGTACTTC. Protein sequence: CASSLGPGSGEQYF.

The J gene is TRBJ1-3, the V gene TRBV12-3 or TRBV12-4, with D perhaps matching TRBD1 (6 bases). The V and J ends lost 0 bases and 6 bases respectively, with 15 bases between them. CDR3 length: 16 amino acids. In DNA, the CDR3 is TGTGCCAGCAGTTTAGCCCGGGCAGGGGCATTAAACACCATATATTTT. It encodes CASSLARAGALNTIYF.

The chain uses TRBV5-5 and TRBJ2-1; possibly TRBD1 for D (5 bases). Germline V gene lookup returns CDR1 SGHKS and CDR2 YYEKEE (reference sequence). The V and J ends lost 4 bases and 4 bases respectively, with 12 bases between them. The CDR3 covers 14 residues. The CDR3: CASSTTGVYNEQFF. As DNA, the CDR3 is TGTGCCAGCAGCACCACAGGAGTTTACAATGAGCAGTTCTTC.

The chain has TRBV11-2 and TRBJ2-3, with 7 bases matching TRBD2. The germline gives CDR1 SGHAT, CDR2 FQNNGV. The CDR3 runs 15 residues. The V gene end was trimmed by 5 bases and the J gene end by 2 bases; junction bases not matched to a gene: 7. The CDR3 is CASSMRGGSTDTQYF. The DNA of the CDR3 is TGTGCCAGCAGCATGCGCGGGGGATCCACAGATACGCAGTATTTT.

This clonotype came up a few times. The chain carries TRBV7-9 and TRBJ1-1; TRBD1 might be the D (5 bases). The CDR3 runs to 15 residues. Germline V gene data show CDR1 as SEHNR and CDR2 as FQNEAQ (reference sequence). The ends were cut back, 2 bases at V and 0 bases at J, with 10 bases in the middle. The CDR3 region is CASSLFVGVNTEAFF. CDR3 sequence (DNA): TGTGCCAGCAGCTTATTTGTAGGGGTGAACACTGAAGCTTTCTTT.

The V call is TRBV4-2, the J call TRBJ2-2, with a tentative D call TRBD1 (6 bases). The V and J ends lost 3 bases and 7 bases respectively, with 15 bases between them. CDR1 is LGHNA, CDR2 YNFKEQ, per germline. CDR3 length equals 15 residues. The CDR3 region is CASSQAERGNGELFF. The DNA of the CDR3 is TGTGCCAGCAGCCAGGCTGAAAGGGGGAACGGGGAGCTGTTTTTT.

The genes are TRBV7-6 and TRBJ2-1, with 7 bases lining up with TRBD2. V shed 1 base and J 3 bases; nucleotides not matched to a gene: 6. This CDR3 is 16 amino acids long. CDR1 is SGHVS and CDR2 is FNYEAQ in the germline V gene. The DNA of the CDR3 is TGTGCCAGCAGCTTAGTGGTGCGCGGGAGCTACAATGAGCAGTTCTTC. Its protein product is CASSLVVRGSYNEQFF.

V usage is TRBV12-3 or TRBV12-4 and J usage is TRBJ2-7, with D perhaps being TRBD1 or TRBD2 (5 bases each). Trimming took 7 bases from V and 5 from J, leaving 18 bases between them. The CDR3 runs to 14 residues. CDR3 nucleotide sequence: TGTGCCAGCACTCGGACGGGGCCTCGCCACGAGCAGTACTTC. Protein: CASTRTGPRHEQYF.

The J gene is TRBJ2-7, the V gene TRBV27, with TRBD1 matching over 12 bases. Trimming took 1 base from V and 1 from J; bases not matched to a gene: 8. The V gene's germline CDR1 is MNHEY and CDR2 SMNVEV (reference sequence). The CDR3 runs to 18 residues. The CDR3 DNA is TGTGCCAGCAGTTTATACGGGACAGGGGGCGCCGGTTCCTACGAGCAGTACTTC. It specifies CASSLYGTGGAGSYEQYF.

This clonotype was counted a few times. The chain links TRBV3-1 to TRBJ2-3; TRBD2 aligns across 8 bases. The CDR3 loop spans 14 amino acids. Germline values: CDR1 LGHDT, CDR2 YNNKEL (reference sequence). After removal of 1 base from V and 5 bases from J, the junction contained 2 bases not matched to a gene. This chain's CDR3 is CASSQGLALDTQYF. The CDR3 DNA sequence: TGTGCCAGCAGCCAAGGACTAGCGTTAGATACGCAGTATTTT.

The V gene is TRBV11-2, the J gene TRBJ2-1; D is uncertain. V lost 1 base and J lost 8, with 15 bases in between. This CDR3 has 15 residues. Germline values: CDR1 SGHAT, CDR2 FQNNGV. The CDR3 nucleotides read TGTGCCAGCAGCTTAGGTCCGACTGGCTCGGATGAGCAGTTCTTC. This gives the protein CASSLGPTGSDEQFF.

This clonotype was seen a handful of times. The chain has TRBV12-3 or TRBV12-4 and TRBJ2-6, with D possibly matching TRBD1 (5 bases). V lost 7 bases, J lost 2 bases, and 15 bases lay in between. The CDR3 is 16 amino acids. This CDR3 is CASTPGAAPGANVLTF. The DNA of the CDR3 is TGTGCCAGCACCCCTGGGGCGGCTCCTGGGGCCAACGTCCTGACTTTC.

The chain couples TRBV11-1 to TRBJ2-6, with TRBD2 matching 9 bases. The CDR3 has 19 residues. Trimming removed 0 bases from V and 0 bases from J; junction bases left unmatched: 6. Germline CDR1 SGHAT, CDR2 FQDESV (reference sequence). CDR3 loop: CASSLAMLAGSSGANVLTF. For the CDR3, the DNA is TGTGCCAGCAGCTTAGCGATGCTAGCGGGAAGCTCTGGGGCCAACGTCCTGACTTTC.

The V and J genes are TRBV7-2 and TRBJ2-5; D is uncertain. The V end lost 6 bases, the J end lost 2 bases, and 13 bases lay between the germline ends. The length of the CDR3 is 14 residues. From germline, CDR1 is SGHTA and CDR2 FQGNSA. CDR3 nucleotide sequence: TGTGCCAGCAGTCAATCTCGATTACAAGAGACCCAGTACTTC. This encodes CASSQSRLQETQYF. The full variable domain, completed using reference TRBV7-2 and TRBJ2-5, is GAGVSQSPSNKVTEKGKDVELRCDPISGHTALYWYRQSLGQGLEFLIYFQGNSAPDKSGLPSDRFSAERTGGSVSTLTIQRTQQEDSAVYLCASSQSRLQETQYFGPGTRLLVL.

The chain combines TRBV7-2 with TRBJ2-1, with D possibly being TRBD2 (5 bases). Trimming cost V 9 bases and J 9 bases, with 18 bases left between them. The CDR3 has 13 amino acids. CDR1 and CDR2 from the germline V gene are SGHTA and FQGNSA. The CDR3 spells CASSLAEVREQFF. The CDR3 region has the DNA TGTGCCAGTTCGCTAGCCGAGGTTCGTGAGCAGTTCTTC.

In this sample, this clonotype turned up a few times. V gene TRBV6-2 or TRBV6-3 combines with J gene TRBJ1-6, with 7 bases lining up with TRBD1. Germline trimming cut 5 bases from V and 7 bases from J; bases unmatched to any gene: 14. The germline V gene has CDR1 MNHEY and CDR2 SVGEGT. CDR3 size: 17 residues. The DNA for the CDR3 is TGTGCCAGCAGTATCCAGAGGGGGCCCTCGAGGAATTCACCCCTCCACTTT. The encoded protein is CASSIQRGPSRNSPLHF.

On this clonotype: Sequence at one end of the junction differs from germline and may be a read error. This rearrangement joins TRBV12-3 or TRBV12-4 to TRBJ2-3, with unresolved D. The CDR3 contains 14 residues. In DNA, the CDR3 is TGTGTCAGCAGTCCCGGGCCCCGCACAGATACGCAGTATTTT. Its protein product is CVSSPGPRTDTQYF.

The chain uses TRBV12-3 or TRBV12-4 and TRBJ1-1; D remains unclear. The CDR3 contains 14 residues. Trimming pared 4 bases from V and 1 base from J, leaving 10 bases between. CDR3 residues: CASSSWDSNTEAFF. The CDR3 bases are TGTGCCAGCAGTTCCTGGGATTCGAACACTGAAGCTTTCTTT.

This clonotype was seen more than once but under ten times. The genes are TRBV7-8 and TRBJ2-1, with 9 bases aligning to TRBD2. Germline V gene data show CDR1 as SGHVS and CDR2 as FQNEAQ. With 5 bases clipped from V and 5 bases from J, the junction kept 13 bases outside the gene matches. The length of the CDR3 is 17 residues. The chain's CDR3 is CASSRTWTSVFHNEQFF. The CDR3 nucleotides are TGTGCCAGCAGCCGAACCTGGACTAGCGTTTTCCACAATGAGCAGTTCTTC.

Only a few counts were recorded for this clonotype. CDR3 protein: CASRHSAGGAETQYF. The CDR3 DNA follows: TGTGCCAGCAGACACTCAGCGGGGGGGGCCGAGACCCAGTACTTC. The chain links TRBV6-2 or TRBV6-3 to TRBJ2-5, with TRBD2 matching over 10 bases. Germline V gene lookup returns CDR1 MNHEY and CDR2 SVGEGT. V was pared by 6 bases and J by 5 bases, with 9 bases of the junction left unmatched. This CDR3 is 15 amino acids long.